Detailed here is one TCR beta chain. Its antigen is currently unknown. The PCR contained 60 Vbeta and 13 Jbeta primers. Assay: immunoSEQ multiplex PCR; the TCRdb copy retains only in-frame clones and omits some. Counted here are 40,000 or so clones, approximately 80% occurring once; the ten biggest clones make up roughly 1.5%. This entry belongs to a study of cytomegalovirus exposure and HLA in healthy donors. Germline CDR1 reads ENHRY; CDR2 reads SYGVKD. V was shortened by 3 bases and J by 6 bases, with 12 bases between the two germline ends. The CDR3 consists of 14 residues. Broader study findings: The study put 150 to 200 TCR beta chains on its list as cytomegalovirus-associated. In an earlier analysis, productive rearrangement rates for most beta V segments clustered near 87% or 30%.

The sequence came from a young man in good health and CMV-seronegative. The sequenced sample was PBMCs. This chain links TRBV10-3 with TRBJ1-5, with a possible D match to TRBD1 (6 bases). The CDR3 DNA reads as TGTGCCATCAGTGATTCGCAGGGGAGTCAGCCCCAGCATTTT. Translating it yields CAISDSQGSQPQHF.